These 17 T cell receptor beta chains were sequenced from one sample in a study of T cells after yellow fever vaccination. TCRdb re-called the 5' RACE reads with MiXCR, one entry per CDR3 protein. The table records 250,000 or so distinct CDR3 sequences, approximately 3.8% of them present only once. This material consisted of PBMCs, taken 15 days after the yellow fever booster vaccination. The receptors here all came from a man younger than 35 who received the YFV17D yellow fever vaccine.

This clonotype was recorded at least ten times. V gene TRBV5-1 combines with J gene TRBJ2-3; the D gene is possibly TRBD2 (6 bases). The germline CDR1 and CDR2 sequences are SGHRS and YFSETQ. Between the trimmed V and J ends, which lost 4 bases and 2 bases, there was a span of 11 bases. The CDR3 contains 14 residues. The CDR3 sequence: CASSPGEPTDTQYF. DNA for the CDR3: TGCGCCAGCAGCCCGGGGGAACCCACAGATACGCAGTATTTT.

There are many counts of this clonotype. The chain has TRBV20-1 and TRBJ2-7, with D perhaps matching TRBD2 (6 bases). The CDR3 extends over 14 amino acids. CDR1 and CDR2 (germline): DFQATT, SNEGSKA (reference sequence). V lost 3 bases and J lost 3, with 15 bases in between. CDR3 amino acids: CSARFPSGHYEQYF. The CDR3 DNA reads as TGCAGTGCTAGGTTTCCGAGCGGGCACTACGAGCAGTACTTC.

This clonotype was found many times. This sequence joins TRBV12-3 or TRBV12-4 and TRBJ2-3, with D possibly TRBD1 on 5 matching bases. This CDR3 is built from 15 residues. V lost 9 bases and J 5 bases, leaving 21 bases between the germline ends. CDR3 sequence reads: CASSLQGPLKDTQYF. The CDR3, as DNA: TGTGCCAGTTCCCTTCAGGGCCCCTTGAAAGATACGCAGTATTTT.

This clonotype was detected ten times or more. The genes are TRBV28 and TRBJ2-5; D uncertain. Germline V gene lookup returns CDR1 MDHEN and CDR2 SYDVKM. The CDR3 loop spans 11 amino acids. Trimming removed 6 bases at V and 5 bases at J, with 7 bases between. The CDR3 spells CASRALETQYF. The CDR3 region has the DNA TGTGCCAGCAGGGCACTGGAGACCCAGTACTTC.

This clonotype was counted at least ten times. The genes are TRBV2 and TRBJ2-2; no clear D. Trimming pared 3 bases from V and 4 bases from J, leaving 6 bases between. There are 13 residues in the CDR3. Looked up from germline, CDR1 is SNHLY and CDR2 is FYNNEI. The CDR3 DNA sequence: TGTGCCAGCAGTGACCATGGCACCGGGGAGCTGTTTTTT. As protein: CASSDHGTGELFF. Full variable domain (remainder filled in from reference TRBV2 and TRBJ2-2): EPEVTQTPSHQVTQMGQEVILRCVPISNHLYFYWYRQILGQKVEFLVSFYNNEISEKSEIFDDQFSVERPDGSNFTLKIRSTKLEDSAMYFCASSDHGTGELFFGEGSRLTVL.

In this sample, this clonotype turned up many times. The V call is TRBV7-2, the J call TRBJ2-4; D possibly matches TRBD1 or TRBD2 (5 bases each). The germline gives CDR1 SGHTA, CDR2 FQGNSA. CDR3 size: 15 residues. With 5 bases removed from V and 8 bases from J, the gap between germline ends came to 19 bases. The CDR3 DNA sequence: TGTGCCAGCAGCCCTACCGGGACGGGGATTGACATTCAGTACTTC. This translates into CASSPTGTGIDIQYF. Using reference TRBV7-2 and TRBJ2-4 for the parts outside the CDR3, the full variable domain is GAGVSQSPSNKVTEKGKDVELRCDPISGHTALYWYRQSLGQGLEFLIYFQGNSAPDKSGLPSDRFSAERTGGSVSTLTIQRTQQEDSAVYLCASSPTGTGIDIQYFGAGTRLSVL.

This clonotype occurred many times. The CDR3 nucleotides are TGCGCCAGCAGCTCTCCTCAAGAGACCCAGTACTTC. This encodes CASSSPQETQYF. The chain combines TRBV5-1 with TRBJ2-5; D uncertain. Germline CDR1 and CDR2: SGHRS and YFSETQ. The CDR3 is 12 residues long. Trimming shortened V by 3 bases and J by 2 bases, and 5 bases separated the two germline ends.

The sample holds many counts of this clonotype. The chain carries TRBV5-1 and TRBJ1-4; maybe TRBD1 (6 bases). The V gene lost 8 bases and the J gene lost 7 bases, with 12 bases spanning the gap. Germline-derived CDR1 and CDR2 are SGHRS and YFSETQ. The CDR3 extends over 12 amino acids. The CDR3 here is CARLQGCEKLFF. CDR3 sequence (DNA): TGCGCCAGACTTCAGGGGTGTGAAAAACTGTTTTTT.

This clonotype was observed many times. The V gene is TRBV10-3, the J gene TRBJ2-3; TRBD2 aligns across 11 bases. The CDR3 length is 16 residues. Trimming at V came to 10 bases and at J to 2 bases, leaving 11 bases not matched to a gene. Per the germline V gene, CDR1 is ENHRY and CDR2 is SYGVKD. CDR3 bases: TGTGCCACCGAGGCACTAGCGGGGGTATCCACAGATACGCAGTATTTT. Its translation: CATEALAGVSTDTQYF.

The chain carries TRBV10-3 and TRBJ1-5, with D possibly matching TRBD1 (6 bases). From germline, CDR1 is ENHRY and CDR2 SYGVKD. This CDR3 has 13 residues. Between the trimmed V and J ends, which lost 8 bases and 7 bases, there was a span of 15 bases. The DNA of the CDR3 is TGTGCCATCGGTTCAGGGGATTCCCAGCCCCAGCATTTT. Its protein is CAIGSGDSQPQHF.

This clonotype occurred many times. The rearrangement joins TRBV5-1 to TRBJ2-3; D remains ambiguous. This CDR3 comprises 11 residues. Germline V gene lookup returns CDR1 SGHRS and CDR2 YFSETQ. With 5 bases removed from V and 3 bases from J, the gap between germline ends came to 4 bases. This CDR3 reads CASRVTDTQYF. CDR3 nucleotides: TGCGCCAGCAGAGTTACAGATACGCAGTATTTT.

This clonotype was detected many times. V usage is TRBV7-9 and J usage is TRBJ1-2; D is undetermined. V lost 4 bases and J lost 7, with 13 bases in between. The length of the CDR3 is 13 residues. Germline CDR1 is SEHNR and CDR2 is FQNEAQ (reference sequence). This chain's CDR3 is CASSSGLSGGYTF. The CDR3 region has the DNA TGTGCCAGCAGCTCTGGGCTATCTGGTGGCTACACCTTC.

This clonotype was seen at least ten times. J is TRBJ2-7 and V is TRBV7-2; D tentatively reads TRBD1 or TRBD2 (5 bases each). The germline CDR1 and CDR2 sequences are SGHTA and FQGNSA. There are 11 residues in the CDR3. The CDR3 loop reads CASPEGYELYV. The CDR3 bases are TGTGCCAGCCCTGAGGGGTACGAGCTGTACGTC.

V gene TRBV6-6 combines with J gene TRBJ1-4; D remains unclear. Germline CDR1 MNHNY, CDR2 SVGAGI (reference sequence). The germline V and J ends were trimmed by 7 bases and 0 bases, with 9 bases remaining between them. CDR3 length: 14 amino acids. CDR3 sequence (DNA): TGTGCCAGCACCGTGACACCAACTAATGAAAAACTGTTTTTT. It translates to CASTVTPTNEKLFF.

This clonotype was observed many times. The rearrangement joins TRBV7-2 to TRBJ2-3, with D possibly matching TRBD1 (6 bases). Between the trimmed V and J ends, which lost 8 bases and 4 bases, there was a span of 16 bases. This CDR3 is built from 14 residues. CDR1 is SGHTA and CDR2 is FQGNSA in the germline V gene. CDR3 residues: CASRAQQGSDTQYF. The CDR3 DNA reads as TGTGCCAGCCGCGCCCAGCAGGGGTCAGATACGCAGTATTTT.

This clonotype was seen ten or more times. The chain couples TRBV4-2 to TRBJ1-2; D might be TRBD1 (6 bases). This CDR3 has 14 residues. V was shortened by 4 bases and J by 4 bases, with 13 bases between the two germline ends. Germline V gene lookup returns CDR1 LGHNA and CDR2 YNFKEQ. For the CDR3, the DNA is TGTGCCAGCAGCCGTCCCGGGACAAGCTATGGCTACACCTTC. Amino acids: CASSRPGTSYGYTF.

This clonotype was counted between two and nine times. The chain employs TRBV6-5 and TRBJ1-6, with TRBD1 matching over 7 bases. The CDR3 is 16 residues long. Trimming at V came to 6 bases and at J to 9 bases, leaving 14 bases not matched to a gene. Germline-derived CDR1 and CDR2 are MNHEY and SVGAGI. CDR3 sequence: CASSPTVTGFLSPLHF. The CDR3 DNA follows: TGTGCCAGCAGCCCTACCGTGACAGGGTTTCTTTCACCCCTCCACTTT.